The following is a T cell receptor (beta chain) sequence with its context. Original methodology: Nucleated cell counts were estimated from reference gene primer amplification. The data were produced by immunoSEQ multiplex PCR, yet TCRdb's version contains in-frame clones alone and is incomplete. Clone size and the V and J calls come from that table; the DNA yielded D and trimming. The sample includes around 100,000 clones, 75% to 95% of them seen just once. This sample stems from a study of blood T cell repertoires in COVID-19. Looking at the study overall: The United States, Italy and Spain provided the acute and convalescent COVID-19 samples.

The clonotype comes from a human donor in a cohort sampled during active COVID-19. The sample consisted of peripheral blood.

The CDR3 region is CASAGAGTGNTIYF. CDR3 DNA sequence: TGTGCCAGCGCCGGGGCGGGGACTGGAAACACCATATATTTT. The chain joins TRBV18 to TRBJ1-3; a possible D gene is TRBD1 (5 bases). CDR3 length: 14 residues. Germline V lookup: CDR1 KGHSH, CDR2 LQKENI. Trimming took 8 bases from V and 2 from J, leaving 13 bases between them.